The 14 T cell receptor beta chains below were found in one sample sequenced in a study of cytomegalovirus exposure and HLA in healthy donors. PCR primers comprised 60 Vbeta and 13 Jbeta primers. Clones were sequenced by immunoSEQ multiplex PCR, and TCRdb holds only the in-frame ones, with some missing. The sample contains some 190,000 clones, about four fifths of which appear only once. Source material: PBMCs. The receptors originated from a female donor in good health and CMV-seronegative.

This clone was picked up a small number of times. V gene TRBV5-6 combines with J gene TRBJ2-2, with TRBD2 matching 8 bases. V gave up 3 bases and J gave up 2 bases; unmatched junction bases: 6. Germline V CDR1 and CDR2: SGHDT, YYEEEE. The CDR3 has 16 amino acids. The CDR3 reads CASSSGAGANTGELFF. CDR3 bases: TGTGCCAGCAGCTCGGGAGCGGGGGCTAACACCGGGGAGCTGTTTTTT.

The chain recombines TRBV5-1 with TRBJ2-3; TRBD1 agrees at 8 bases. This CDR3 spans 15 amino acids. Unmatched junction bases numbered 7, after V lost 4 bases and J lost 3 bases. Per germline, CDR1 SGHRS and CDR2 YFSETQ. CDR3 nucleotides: TGCGCCAGCAGCGGGGACAGGCCGGGGACAGATACGCAGTATTTT. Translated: CASSGDRPGTDTQYF.

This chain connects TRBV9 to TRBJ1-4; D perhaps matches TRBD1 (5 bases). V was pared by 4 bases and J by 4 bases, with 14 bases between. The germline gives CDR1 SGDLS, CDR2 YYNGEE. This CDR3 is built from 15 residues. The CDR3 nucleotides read TGTGCCAGCAGCTCCCAGACGGGGGGTAATGAAAAACTGTTTTTT. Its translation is CASSSQTGGNEKLFF.

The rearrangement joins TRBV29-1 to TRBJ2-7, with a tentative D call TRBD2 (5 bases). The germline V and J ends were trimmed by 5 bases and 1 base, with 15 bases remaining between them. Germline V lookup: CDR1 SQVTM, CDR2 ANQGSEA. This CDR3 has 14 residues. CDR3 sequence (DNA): TGCAGCGTTAAGCCCGACGGGGATTCCTACGAGCAGTACTTC. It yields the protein CSVKPDGDSYEQYF.

The CDR3 spells CASSVDMNTEAFF. For the CDR3, the DNA is TGTGCCAGCAGTGTTGACATGAACACTGAAGCTTTCTTT. The chain is built from TRBV6-4 and TRBJ1-1; no clear D. V dropped 4 bases and J dropped 0 bases, with 6 bases sitting between them. CDR1 and CDR2 (germline): MRHNA, SNTAGT. There are 13 residues in the CDR3.

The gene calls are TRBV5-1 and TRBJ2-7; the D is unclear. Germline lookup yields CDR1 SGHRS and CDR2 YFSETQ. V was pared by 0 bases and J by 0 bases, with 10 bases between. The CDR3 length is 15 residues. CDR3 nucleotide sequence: TGCGCCAGCAGCTTGGGGTACAGCTACTCCTACGAGCAGTACTTC. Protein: CASSLGYSYSYEQYF. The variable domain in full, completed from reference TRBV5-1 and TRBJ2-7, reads KAGVTQTPRYLIKTRGQQVTLSCSPISGHRSVSWYQQTPGQGLQFLFEYFSETQRNKGNFPGRFSGRQFSNSRSEMNVSTLELGDSALYLCASSLGYSYSYEQYFGPGTRLTVT.

CDR3 in DNA: TGTGCCAGCAGCACCCGACAGGGATGGAACACTGAAGCTTTCTTT. Its protein is CASSTRQGWNTEAFF. This chain uses TRBV11-1 with TRBJ1-1; 7 positions match TRBD1. J gave up 1 base and V 5 bases, and 7 bases lay outside the gene matches. CDR1 SGHAT and CDR2 FQDESV come from the germline V gene (reference sequence). This CDR3 spans 15 amino acids.

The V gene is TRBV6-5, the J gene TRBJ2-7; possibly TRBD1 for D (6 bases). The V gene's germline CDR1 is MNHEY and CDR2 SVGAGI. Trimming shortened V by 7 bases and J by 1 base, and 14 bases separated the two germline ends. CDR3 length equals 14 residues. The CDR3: CASKSTGISYEQYF. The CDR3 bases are TGTGCCAGCAAAAGTACAGGGATATCCTACGAGCAGTACTTC.

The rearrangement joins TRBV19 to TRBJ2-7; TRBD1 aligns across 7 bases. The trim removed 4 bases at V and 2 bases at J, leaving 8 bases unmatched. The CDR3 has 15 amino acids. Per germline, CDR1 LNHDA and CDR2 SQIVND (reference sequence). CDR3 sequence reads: CASSTRDSLAYEQYF. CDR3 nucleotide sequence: TGTGCCAGTAGTACCCGGGACAGCCTAGCCTACGAGCAGTACTTC.

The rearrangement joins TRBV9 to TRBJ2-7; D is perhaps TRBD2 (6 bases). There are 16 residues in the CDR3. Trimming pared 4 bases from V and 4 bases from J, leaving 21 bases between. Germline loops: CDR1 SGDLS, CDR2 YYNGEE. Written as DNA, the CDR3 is TGTGCCAGCAGCACAAACCCGGGACTGGCGGTGTACGAGCAGTACTTC. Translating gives CASSTNPGLAVYEQYF.

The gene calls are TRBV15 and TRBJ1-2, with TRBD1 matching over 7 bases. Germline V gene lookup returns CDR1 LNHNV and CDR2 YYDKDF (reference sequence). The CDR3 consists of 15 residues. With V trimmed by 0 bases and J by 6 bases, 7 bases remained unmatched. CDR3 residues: CATSRETGMLDGYTF. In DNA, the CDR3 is TGTGCCACCAGCAGAGAGACAGGGATGTTGGATGGCTACACCTTC.

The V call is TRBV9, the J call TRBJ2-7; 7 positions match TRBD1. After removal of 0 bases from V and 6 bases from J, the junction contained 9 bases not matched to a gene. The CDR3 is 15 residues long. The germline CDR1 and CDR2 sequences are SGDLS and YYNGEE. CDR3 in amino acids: CASSVGVQGLGEQYF. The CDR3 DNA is TGTGCCAGCAGCGTAGGGGTACAGGGGTTGGGCGAGCAGTACTTC.

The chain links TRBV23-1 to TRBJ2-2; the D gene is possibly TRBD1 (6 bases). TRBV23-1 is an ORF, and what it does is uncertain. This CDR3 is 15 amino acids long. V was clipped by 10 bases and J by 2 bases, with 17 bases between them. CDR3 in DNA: TGCGCCAACAACGAGGGACAACCCAACACCGGGGAGCTGTTTTTT. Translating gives CANNEGQPNTGELFF.

CDR3 sequence: CASSVDRGYNEQFF. The CDR3 DNA sequence: TGCGCCAGCAGCGTGGACAGGGGCTACAATGAGCAGTTCTTC. J is TRBJ2-1 and V is TRBV5-1; 9 positions match TRBD1. Per the germline V gene, CDR1 is SGHRS and CDR2 is YFSETQ. The CDR3 contains 14 residues. After removal of 4 bases from V and 3 bases from J, the junction contained 2 bases not matched to a gene.